The 29 T cell receptor beta chains presented below share a single source sample, sequenced in a study of T cells after yellow fever vaccination. TCRdb recomputed calls from the 5' RACE reads with MiXCR, one row per CDR3 protein. The repertoire holds about 220,000 distinct CDR3 sequences, with more than 3% as singletons. Sequences were derived from CD4+ T cells sorted from PBMCs, sampled 10 days after the yellow fever booster vaccination. The receptors originated from a man in his late teens or twenties who received the YFV17D yellow fever vaccine.

The CDR3 DNA reads TGCGCCAGCAGCCAAGAAAGGCCCAGAACCCACCAAGAGACCCAGTACTTC. This sequence encodes CASSQERPRTHQETQYF. The chain has TRBV4-1 and TRBJ2-5; no firm D call. CDR1 is MGHRA and CDR2 is YSYEKL in the germline V gene. The V end lost 0 bases, the J end lost 0 bases, and 14 bases lay between the germline ends. The CDR3 is 17 residues long.

A few counts support this clonotype. This chain links TRBV6-4 with TRBJ2-7; no firm D call. V was clipped by 2 bases and J by 6 bases, with 2 bases between them. The CDR3 is made up of 10 amino acids. Germline V lookup: CDR1 MRHNA, CDR2 SNTAGT. As DNA, the CDR3 is TGTGCCAGCAGTGACGGCGAGCAGTACTTC. This gives the protein CASSDGEQYF.

This chain connects TRBV5-4 to TRBJ2-1; 9 bases agree with TRBD2. With 2 bases clipped from V and 3 bases from J, the junction kept 6 bases outside the gene matches. CDR1 and CDR2 (germline): SGHNT, YYREEE (reference sequence). The CDR3 runs 16 residues. This CDR3 is CASSLGSGGLYNEQFF. The DNA of the CDR3 is TGTGCCAGCAGCTTAGGTAGCGGGGGCCTCTACAATGAGCAGTTCTTC.

At least ten counts were recorded for this clonotype. This chain links TRBV12-3 or TRBV12-4 with TRBJ1-1, with D perhaps matching TRBD1 (5 bases). V was clipped by 7 bases and J by 1 base, with 16 bases between them. The CDR3 length is 15 residues. CDR3 region: CASTQSGAWNTEAFF. The CDR3 DNA sequence: TGTGCCAGCACCCAGTCCGGGGCTTGGAACACTGAAGCTTTCTTT.

This clonotype was counted at least ten times. In DNA, the CDR3 is TGTGCCAGCAGTAACCAGGGGGGTCGGAATCAGCCCCAGCATTTT. It translates to CASSNQGGRNQPQHF. The chain joins TRBV28 to TRBJ1-5; 7 bases fit TRBD1. V lost 5 bases and J lost 4; bases outside the gene matches: 8. CDR3 size: 15 residues. Looked up from germline, CDR1 is MDHEN and CDR2 is SYDVKM.

This clonotype was counted only a few times. The chain has TRBV2 and TRBJ2-5; TRBD1 or TRBD2 may be the D gene (5 bases each). V lost 8 bases and J 5 bases, leaving 18 bases between the germline ends. This CDR3 has 14 amino acids. Per the germline V gene, CDR1 is SNHLY and CDR2 is FYNNEI. CDR3 nucleotide sequence: TGTGCCAGCGGCTCGGACGGGGCAATCGAGACCCAGTACTTC. Translated: CASGSDGAIETQYF.

There are many counts of this clonotype. V is TRBV4-3 and J is TRBJ1-6; no reliable D call. V dropped 1 base and J dropped 5 bases, with 12 bases sitting between them. The germline CDR1 and CDR2 sequences are LGHNA and YSLEER. The CDR3 totals 16 residues. In DNA, the CDR3 is TGCGCCAGCAGCCAAGGGCCTGCCGGGGATAATTCACCCCTCCACTTT. Amino acid sequence: CASSQGPAGDNSPLHF.

The rearrangement links TRBV5-1 to TRBJ2-1; D might be TRBD2 (5 bases). Per the germline V gene, CDR1 is SGHRS and CDR2 is YFSETQ. This CDR3 contains 13 residues. Trimming left V 0 bases short and J 7 bases short, with 8 bases between. Here the CDR3 reads CASSLGRANEQFF. CDR3 nucleotides: TGCGCCAGCAGCTTGGGGCGGGCAAATGAGCAGTTCTTC. Full variable domain (outside the CDR3, taken from reference TRBV5-1 and TRBJ2-1): KAGVTQTPRYLIKTRGQQVTLSCSPISGHRSVSWYQQTPGQGLQFLFEYFSETQRNKGNFPGRFSGRQFSNSRSEMNVSTLELGDSALYLCASSLGRANEQFFGPGTRLTVL.

V and J are TRBV9 and TRBJ1-1; 9 bases line up with TRBD1. Germline V gene lookup returns CDR1 SGDLS and CDR2 YYNGEE. This CDR3 comprises 15 residues. J lost 3 bases, V lost 4 bases, and 7 bases had no gene match. In DNA form, the CDR3 reads TGTGCCAGCAGCCCAAGGACAGGGGTAGACACTGAAGCTTTCTTT. This gives the protein CASSPRTGVDTEAFF.

This clonotype appeared many times. The rearrangement uses TRBV4-3 and TRBJ2-3, with TRBD2 identical over 8 bases. This CDR3 has 17 residues. The germline V gene encodes CDR1 LGHNA and CDR2 YSLEER. V lost 0 bases and J lost 2; bases outside the gene matches: 7. For the CDR3, the DNA is TGCGCCAGCAGCCAAGAGTTAGCGGGGTACAACACAGATACGCAGTATTTT. Its protein is CASSQELAGYNTDTQYF.

This clonotype was recorded many times. V and J are TRBV5-4 and TRBJ2-2, with TRBD1 matching 7 bases. Germline CDR1 is SGHNT and CDR2 is YYREEE (reference sequence). The length of the CDR3 is 14 residues. V lost 0 bases and J lost 6; bases outside the gene matches: 2. The CDR3 region has the DNA TGTGCCAGCAGCTTGGGACAGGGCCCCGGGGAGCTGTTTTTT. Protein: CASSLGQGPGELFF.

This clonotype was observed a few times. This chain connects TRBV5-1 to TRBJ2-3, with 9 bases aligning to TRBD2. The CDR3 runs 15 residues. The J segment lost 2 bases and the V segment lost 4 bases, leaving 5 bases of the junction unmatched. The germline V gene has CDR1 SGHRS and CDR2 YFSETQ. The CDR3 spells CASSVLAGSTDTQYF. The CDR3 region has the DNA TGCGCCAGCAGCGTACTAGCGGGCTCCACAGATACGCAGTATTTT.

This clonotype was detected many times. This rearrangement joins TRBV12-3 or TRBV12-4 to TRBJ1-3, with 7 bases lining up with TRBD1. This CDR3 contains 20 residues. J was trimmed by 0 bases and V by 3 bases; bases with no gene match: 17. CDR3 loop: CASSFRRTGLNLFSGNTIYF. The CDR3 DNA reads as TGTGCCAGCAGTTTCAGAAGGACAGGCCTCAACCTTTTCTCTGGAAACACCATATATTTT.

This clonotype has a count of ten or more. This chain joins TRBV20-1 and TRBJ2-3, with TRBD2 as a possible D gene (6 bases). Trimming left V 8 bases short and J 2 bases short, with 17 bases between. Germline assignment: CDR1 DFQATT and CDR2 SNEGSKA (reference sequence). This CDR3 is 14 amino acids long. CDR3 nucleotides: TGCAGTCGGGCGATGGGGGGTTTCACAGATACGCAGTATTTT. This sequence encodes CSRAMGGFTDTQYF.

In its sample, this clonotype was seen many times. This CDR3 reads CSASGTAYYNEQFF. CDR3 coding DNA: TGCAGTGCTAGTGGGACTGCATACTACAATGAGCAGTTCTTC. The chain recombines TRBV20-1 with TRBJ2-1; a possible D gene is TRBD2 (6 bases). Per germline, CDR1 DFQATT and CDR2 SNEGSKA (reference sequence). The CDR3 loop spans 14 amino acids. V lost 3 bases to trimming and J lost 3 bases, with 12 bases between them.

This chain joins TRBV18 and TRBJ1-5; 7 nucleotides agree with TRBD1. The CDR3 extends over 16 amino acids. CDR1 and CDR2 from the germline V gene are KGHSH and LQKENI. V shed 2 bases, J shed 3 bases, and the junction held 7 bases outside the gene matches. The CDR3: CASSPDRVYSNQPQHF. The CDR3 coding sequence is TGTGCCAGCTCACCAGACAGGGTTTATTCCAATCAGCCCCAGCATTTT.

The genes are TRBV6-2 or TRBV6-3 and TRBJ1-5, with a weak D call TRBD1 (5 bases). CDR1 and CDR2 (germline): MNHEY, SVGEGT. V shed 2 bases and J shed 2 bases, with 7 bases lying between them. CDR3 length: 14 residues. CDR3 loop: CASSYLQGNQPQHF. CDR3 sequence (DNA): TGTGCCAGCAGTTACCTACAGGGCAATCAGCCCCAGCATTTT.

This clonotype occurred a few times. This chain links TRBV18 with TRBJ2-5; the D call may be TRBD1 or TRBD2 (6 bases each). The germline V and J ends were trimmed by 1 base and 1 base, with 13 bases remaining between them. The CDR3 spans 16 residues. Germline V lookup: CDR1 KGHSH, CDR2 LQKENI. The chain's CDR3 is CASSPRSGATQETQYF. CDR3 DNA sequence: TGTGCCAGCTCACCACGGTCGGGGGCTACCCAAGAGACCCAGTACTTC.

This clonotype has a count of ten or more. V usage is TRBV11-2 and J usage is TRBJ2-1; 9 bases map to TRBD2. V was clipped by 5 bases and J by 6 bases; unmatched bases: 11. The CDR3 sequence is 16 residues long. CDR1 and CDR2 (germline): SGHAT, FQNNGV. CDR3: CASSPLALAGPNEQFF. DNA of the CDR3: TGTGCCAGCAGCCCACTCGCCCTAGCGGGGCCCAATGAGCAGTTCTTC.

In this sample, this clonotype turned up a few times. The V and J genes are TRBV5-1 and TRBJ2-5; no firm D call. In germline, CDR1 is SGHRS, CDR2 YFSETQ. The CDR3 consists of 14 residues. Between the trimmed V and J ends, which lost 1 base and 4 bases, there was a span of 11 bases. The CDR3 bases are TGCGCCAGCAGCTTGAACCCTGGACCAGAGACCCAGTACTTC. Amino acid sequence: CASSLNPGPETQYF.

This clonotype appeared a few times. This chain joins TRBV7-9 and TRBJ2-3, with D uncertain. Germline V gene lookup returns CDR1 SEHNR and CDR2 FQNEAQ (reference sequence). The CDR3 loop spans 15 amino acids. Trimming pared 5 bases from V and 4 bases from J, leaving 16 bases between. CDR3 in DNA: TGTGCCAGCAGCCCACCGGTAAGGGCCGCAGATACGCAGTATTTT. The encoded protein is CASSPPVRAADTQYF.

This clonotype was seen at least ten times. The chain is built from TRBV18 and TRBJ1-6; D not certain. Trimming removed 5 bases from V and 4 bases from J, with 9 bases in between. The CDR3 totals 14 residues. CDR1 is KGHSH, CDR2 LQKENI, per germline. CDR3: CASSWEMYNSPLHF. The CDR3 DNA is TGTGCCAGCTCATGGGAGATGTATAATTCACCCCTCCACTTT. The whole variable domain, remainder taken from reference TRBV18 and TRBJ1-6, is NAGVMQNPRHLVRRRGQEARLRCSPMKGHSHVYWYRQLPEEGLKFMVYLQKENIIDESGMPKERFSAEFPKEGPSILRIQQVVRGDSAAYFCASSWEMYNSPLHFGNGTRLTVT.

This clonotype occurred many times. This chain connects TRBV7-2 to TRBJ1-1, with D tentatively TRBD1 (6 bases). V lost 1 base, J lost 5 bases, and 14 bases lay in between. The germline V gene encodes CDR1 SGHTA and CDR2 FQGNSA. This CDR3 spans 15 amino acids. CDR3 amino acids: CASSLVRGARTEAFF. The CDR3 region has the DNA TGTGCCAGCAGCTTAGTTCGGGGGGCACGGACTGAAGCTTTCTTT. The whole variable domain, filled in from reference TRBV7-2 and TRBJ1-1, reads GAGVSQSPSNKVTEKGKDVELRCDPISGHTALYWYRQSLGQGLEFLIYFQGNSAPDKSGLPSDRFSAERTGGSVSTLTIQRTQQEDSAVYLCASSLVRGARTEAFFGQGTRLTVV.

Many counts were recorded for this clonotype. The rearrangement uses TRBV3-1 and TRBJ2-1, with unresolved D. The CDR3 covers 13 residues. The germline V gene has CDR1 LGHDT and CDR2 YNNKEL (reference sequence). The V end was cut by 0 bases, the J end by 9 bases, with 9 bases between. This chain's CDR3 is CASSQDTRTEQFF. The DNA for the CDR3 is TGTGCCAGCAGCCAAGATACACGGACTGAGCAGTTCTTC.

This clonotype occurred a few times. The chain is built from TRBV4-3 and TRBJ2-3, with D uncertain. The CDR3 spans 16 residues. V was trimmed by 2 bases and J by 0 bases, leaving 12 bases between them. Germline CDR1 reads LGHNA; CDR2 reads YSLEER. CDR3 sequence (DNA): TGCGCCAGCAGCCAAACCGGGTACCCCAGCACAGATACGCAGTATTTT. Translated, it gives CASSQTGYPSTDTQYF.

In regard to this clonotype: One end of the junction varies from germline; a read error may be responsible. V is TRBV3-1 and J is TRBJ2-7; D is ambiguous. Germline CDR1 and CDR2: LGHDT and YNNKEL (reference sequence). CDR3 size: 11 residues. CDR3 DNA sequence: TGTGCCAGCAGCCAAGTTAACGAGCTGTACTTC. Translating it yields CASSQVNELYF.

This clonotype was picked up many times. In DNA, the CDR3 is TGTGCCAGCAACTCAGGACGGACGGACCCTTGGGGCTATGGCTACACCTTC. It translates to CASNSGRTDPWGYGYTF. The chain uses TRBV5-6 and TRBJ1-2; D ambiguous. CDR3 size: 17 residues. Trimming removed 6 bases from V and 4 bases from J, with 25 bases in between. The V gene's germline CDR1 is SGHDT and CDR2 YYEEEE. The full variable domain, rest sourced from reference TRBV5-6 and TRBJ1-2, is DAGVTQSPTHLIKTRGQQVTLRCSPKSGHDTVSWYQQALGQGPQFIFQYYEEEERQRGNFPDRFSGHQFPNYSSELNVNALLLGDSALYLCASNSGRTDPWGYGYTFGSGTRLTVV.

This clonotype has only a few counts. This chain links TRBV6-5 with TRBJ1-1; no clear D gene. The CDR3 is made up of 15 amino acids. V was shortened by 4 bases and J by 0 bases, with 12 bases between the two germline ends. The germline CDR1 and CDR2 sequences are MNHEY and SVGAGI. CDR3 sequence: CASSLLFGLNTEAFF. DNA for the CDR3: TGTGCCAGCAGTTTGTTGTTTGGGCTGAACACTGAAGCTTTCTTT.

The rearrangement joins TRBV5-4 to TRBJ2-5, with D possibly TRBD1 on 6 matching bases. Germline V CDR1 and CDR2: SGHNT, YYREEE (reference sequence). V was pared by 1 base and J by 4 bases, with 14 bases between. CDR3 length equals 15 residues. As DNA, the CDR3 is TGTGCCAGCAGCTTGTTGATGGGGGCCTCAGAGACCCAGTACTTC. Translating gives CASSLLMGASETQYF.